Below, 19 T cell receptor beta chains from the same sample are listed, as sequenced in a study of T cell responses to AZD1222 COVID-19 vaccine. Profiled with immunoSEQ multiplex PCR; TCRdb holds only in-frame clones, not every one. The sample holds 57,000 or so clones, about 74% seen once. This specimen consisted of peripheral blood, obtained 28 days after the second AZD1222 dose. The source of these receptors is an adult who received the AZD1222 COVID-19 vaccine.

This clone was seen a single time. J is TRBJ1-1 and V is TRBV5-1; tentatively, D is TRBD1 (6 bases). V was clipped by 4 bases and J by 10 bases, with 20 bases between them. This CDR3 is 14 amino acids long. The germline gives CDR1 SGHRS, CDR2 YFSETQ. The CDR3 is CASSTAAQGTVAFF. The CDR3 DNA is TGCGCCAGCAGCACCGCCGCACAGGGTACCGTAGCTTTCTTT.

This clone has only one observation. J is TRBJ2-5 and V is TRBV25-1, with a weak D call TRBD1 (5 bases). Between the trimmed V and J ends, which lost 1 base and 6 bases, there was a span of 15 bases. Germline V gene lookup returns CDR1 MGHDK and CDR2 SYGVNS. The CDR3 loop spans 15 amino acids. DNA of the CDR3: TGTGCCAGCAGTGAATTAGGGCCCAGGGTCCAGACCCAGTACTTC. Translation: CASSELGPRVQTQYF.

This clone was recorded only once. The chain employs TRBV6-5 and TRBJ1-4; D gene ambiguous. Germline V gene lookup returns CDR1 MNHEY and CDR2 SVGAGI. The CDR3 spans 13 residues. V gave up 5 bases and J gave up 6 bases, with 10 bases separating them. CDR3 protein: CASSPGGYEKLFF. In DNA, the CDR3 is TGTGCCAGCAGTCCCGGAGGGTATGAAAAACTGTTTTTT.

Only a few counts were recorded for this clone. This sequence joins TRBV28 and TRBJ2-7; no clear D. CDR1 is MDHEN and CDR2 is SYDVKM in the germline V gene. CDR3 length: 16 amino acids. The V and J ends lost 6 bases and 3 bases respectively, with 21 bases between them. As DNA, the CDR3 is TGTGCCAGCAGCCCACCCTCTCGTGGAGCCCTCTACGAGCAGTACTTC. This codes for CASSPPSRGALYEQYF.

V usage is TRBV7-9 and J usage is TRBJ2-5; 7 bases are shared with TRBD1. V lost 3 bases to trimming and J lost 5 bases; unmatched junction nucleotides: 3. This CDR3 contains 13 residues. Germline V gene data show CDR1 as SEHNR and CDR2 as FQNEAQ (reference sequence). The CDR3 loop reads CASSLGTVETQYF. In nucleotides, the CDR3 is TGTGCCAGCAGCTTGGGGACAGTTGAGACCCAGTACTTC.

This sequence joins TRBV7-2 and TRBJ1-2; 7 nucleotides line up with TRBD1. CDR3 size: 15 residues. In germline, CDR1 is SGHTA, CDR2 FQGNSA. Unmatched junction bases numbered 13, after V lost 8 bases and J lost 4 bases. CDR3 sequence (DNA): TGTGCCAGCCTGAAATCGACAGGGACTTTCTATGGCTACACCTTC. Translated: CASLKSTGTFYGYTF.

The CDR3 loop reads CASSLLGIFEMNTEAFF. In DNA, the CDR3 is TGCGCCAGCAGCTTGCTAGGGATCTTCGAAATGAACACTGAAGCTTTCTTT. This rearrangement joins TRBV5-1 to TRBJ1-1; D gene unclear. CDR3 length: 17 amino acids. V was trimmed by 1 base and J by 0 bases, leaving 16 bases between them. Germline CDR1 SGHRS, CDR2 YFSETQ.

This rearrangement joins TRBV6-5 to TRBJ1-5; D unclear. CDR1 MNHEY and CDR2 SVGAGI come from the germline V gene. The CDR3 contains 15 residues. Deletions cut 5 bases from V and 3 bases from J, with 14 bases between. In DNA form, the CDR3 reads TGTGCCAGCAGTACGACCTACAGTTCCAATCAGCCCCAGCATTTT. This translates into CASSTTYSSNQPQHF.

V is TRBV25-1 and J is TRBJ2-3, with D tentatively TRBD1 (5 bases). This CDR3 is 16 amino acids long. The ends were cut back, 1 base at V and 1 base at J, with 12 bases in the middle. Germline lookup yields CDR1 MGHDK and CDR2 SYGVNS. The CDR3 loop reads CASSESDRYRTDTQYF. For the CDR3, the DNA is TGTGCCAGCAGTGAATCTGACAGATACCGCACAGATACGCAGTATTTT.

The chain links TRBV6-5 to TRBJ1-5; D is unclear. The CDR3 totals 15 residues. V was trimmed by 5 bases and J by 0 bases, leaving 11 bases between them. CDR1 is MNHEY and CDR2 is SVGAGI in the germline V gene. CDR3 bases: TGTGCCAGCAGTCGAGGCGTATTTAGCAATCAGCCCCAGCATTTT. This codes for CASSRGVFSNQPQHF.

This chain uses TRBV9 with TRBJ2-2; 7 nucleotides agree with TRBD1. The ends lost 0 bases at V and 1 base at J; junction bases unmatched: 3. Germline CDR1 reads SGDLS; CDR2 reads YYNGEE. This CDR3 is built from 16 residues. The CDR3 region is CASSVGRTGNTGELFF. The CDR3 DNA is TGTGCCAGCAGCGTAGGCCGGACAGGGAACACCGGGGAGCTGTTTTTT.

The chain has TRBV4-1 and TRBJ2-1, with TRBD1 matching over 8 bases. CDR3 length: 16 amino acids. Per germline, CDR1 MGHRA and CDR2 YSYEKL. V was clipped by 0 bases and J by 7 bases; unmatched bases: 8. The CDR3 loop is CASSQEEQGAINEQFF. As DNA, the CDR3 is TGCGCCAGCAGCCAAGAGGAGCAGGGGGCCATTAATGAGCAGTTCTTC.

CDR3 coding DNA: TGTGCCAGCAGCCAATTGGTGAACGGCTTCCCCTCTGGAAACACCATATATTTT. Translated, it gives CASSQLVNGFPSGNTIYF. The V and J genes are TRBV16 and TRBJ1-3, with D uncertain. Between the trimmed V and J ends, which lost 1 base and 0 bases, there was a span of 16 bases. CDR1 and CDR2 from the germline V gene are KGHSY and FQNENV. The CDR3 has 18 residues.

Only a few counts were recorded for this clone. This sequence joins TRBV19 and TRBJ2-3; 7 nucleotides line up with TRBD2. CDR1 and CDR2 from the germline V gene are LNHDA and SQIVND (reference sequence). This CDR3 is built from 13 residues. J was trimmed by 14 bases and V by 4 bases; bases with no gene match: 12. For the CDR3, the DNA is TGTGCCAGTAGTAGCTTCGGGGGGAACCACCCGTATTTT. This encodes CASSSFGGNHPYF.

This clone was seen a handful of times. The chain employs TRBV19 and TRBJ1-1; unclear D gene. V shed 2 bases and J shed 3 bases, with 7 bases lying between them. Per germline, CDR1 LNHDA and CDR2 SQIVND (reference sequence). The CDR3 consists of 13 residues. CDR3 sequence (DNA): TGTGCCAGTAGTATAAAAGGGTACACTGAAGCTTTCTTT. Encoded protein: CASSIKGYTEAFF.

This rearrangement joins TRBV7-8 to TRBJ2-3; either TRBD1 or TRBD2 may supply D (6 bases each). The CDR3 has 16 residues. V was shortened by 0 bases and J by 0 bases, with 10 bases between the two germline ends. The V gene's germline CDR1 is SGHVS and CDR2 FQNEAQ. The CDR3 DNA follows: TGTGCCAGCAGCTTAGCGACGGGGGCTAGCACAGATACGCAGTATTTT. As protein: CASSLATGASTDTQYF.

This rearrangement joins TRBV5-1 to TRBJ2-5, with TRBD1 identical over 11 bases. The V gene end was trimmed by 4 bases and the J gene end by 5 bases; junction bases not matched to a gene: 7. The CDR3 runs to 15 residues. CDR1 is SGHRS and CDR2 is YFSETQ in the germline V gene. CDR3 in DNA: TGCGCCAGCAGCCCTTCCGGGACAGGGGGGGAGACCCAGTACTTC. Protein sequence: CASSPSGTGGETQYF.

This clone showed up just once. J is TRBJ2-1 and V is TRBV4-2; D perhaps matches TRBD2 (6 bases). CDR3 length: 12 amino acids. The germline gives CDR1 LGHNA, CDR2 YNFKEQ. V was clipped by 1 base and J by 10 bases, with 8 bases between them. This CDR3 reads CASSQVAGEQFF. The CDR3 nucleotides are TGTGCCAGCAGCCAAGTGGCGGGGGAGCAGTTCTTC.

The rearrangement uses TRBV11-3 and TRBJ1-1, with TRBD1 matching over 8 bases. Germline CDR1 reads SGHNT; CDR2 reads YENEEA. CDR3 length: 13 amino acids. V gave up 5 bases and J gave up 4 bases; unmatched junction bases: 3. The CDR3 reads CASSRGTGTEAFF. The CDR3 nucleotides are TGTGCCAGCAGCCGCGGGACAGGCACTGAAGCTTTCTTT.